The entry below describes one TCR beta chain. This sample stems from a study of blood T cell repertoires in COVID-19. Study summary: Samples representing acute and convalescent COVID-19 were sourced from the United States, Italy and Spain. Sample material is recorded as cDNA or gDNA derived from T cells, B-cell-depleted T cells, or PBMCs.

Among Cohort 3 donors, those recovered had two negative PCRs, clearance, or symptom resolution. Germline V gene sequence: CDR1 ENHRY, CDR2 SYGVKD. The junction had 5 bases not matched to a gene; V was cut back by 8 bases and J by 2 bases. This CDR3 region has 15 residues. Original data processing: Amplification from reference gene primers served as the basis for estimated nucleated cell counts. Method: immunoSEQ multiplex PCR; TCRdb's copy keeps in-frame clones and lacks some. The D gene and trimming were derived from the DNA, and the V and J assignments and clone size from that table. The table shows fewer than 400,000 clones, with approximately 83% occurring only once.

The chain is built from TRBV10-3 and TRBJ1-5, with 11 nucleotides matching TRBD1. Input material: PBMCs or T cells enriched from blood (not recorded which). This TCR was sampled from a man aged 25-45 years who had recovered from COVID-19. In DNA form, the CDR3 reads TGTGCCATCGGGGACAGGGGGGTAGGCAATCAGCCCCAGCATTTT. It codes for CAIGDRGVGNQPQHF.